The source of this T cell receptor (beta chain) is a study of OX40 agonist ivuxolimab in advanced cancers. For the study at large: Partial responses were achieved by three patients, one with hepatocellular carcinoma and two with cutaneous melanoma. The study, taken as a whole, reports: The antigen specificity of the peripheral T cells (those that were expanded) was not determined. Both CD4+ and CD8+ T cell populations in blood had undergone clonal expansion by week 6 at 0.1 to 3.0 mg/kg.

A word on this clone: Its antigen is unknown.

In germline, CDR1 is MNHNS, CDR2 SASEGT. V shed 6 bases and J 5 bases; nucleotides not matched to a gene: 11. This CDR3 has 15 amino acids. TCRdb keeps only in-frame clones here, not all; method: immunoSEQ multiplex PCR. The data hold tens of thousands of clones, with just under 75% observed a single time. The TCR originated in an adult with an advanced solid tumor such as melanoma, head and neck, liver or kidney cancer. The sequencing here drew on CD4+ or CD8+ T cells sorted from blood, taken in a trial of the OX40 agonist ivuxolimab. The V and J genes are TRBV6-1 and TRBJ2-3, with 7 bases lining up with TRBD2. The CDR3 bases are TGTGCCAGCAGCCGGACTAGGGGCCCACAAGATACGCAGTATTTT. Protein: CASSRTRGPQDTQYF.